This TCR beta chain was captured in a study of T cells in Graves' hyperthyroidism and ophthalmopathy. Study-wide findings and caveats: In validation, the model predicted ophthalmopathy. These predictions came a median approximately six months before onset. Stable hyperthyroidism was separated from ophthalmopathy by a model based on 13 V-J features.

Orbital computed tomography, thyroid ultrasound, serum thyroxine and TRAb, and clinical symptoms together informed the diagnoses. Amplified regions were TCR beta CDR3 sequences from RNA transcripts. HTBI primers were used for first-round RT-PCR of the TCR CDR3. From the multiplex PCR reads, TCRdb called clonotypes with MiXCR, one entry per CDR3 protein. The repertoire has a few hundred thousand distinct CDR3 sequences, about 45% of them found once; the top ten carry about 45%. Of note for this clonotype: The antigen remains unidentified.

Source material: peripheral blood or thyroid tissue (not recorded which). This clonotype was sampled from an adult woman with Graves' disease, either hyperthyroidism or ophthalmopathy (not recorded which).

CDR3 nucleotides: TGCAGTGCTAGTAGCGTGACAGGGCTTGGCTACACCTTC. Its translation is CSASSVTGLGYTF. The chain couples TRBV20-1 to TRBJ1-2, with 7 bases aligning to TRBD1. The CDR3 contains 13 residues. Trimming removed 3 bases from V and 7 bases from J; junction bases left unmatched: 8. Germline assignment: CDR1 DFQATT and CDR2 SNEGSKA (reference sequence).